This TCR beta chain was identified during a study of T-cell reconstitution after alpha-beta-depleted transplantation in children. Study-wide points: Among T cells one year after transplant, newly produced cells accounted for most counts and diversity. Surviving thymic progenitors and recipient T cells were the source of high TCRbeta diversity at day 60 in some patients. As was reported, about two months after transplant, alpha-beta T cells came from several hundred expanded graft clones.

Comments on this clonotype: What it binds is unknown.

Unique molecular identifiers were incorporated into the prepared TCRbeta library. TCRdb redid the calling of the PCR reads with MiXCR, one entry per CDR3 protein. The data hold approximately 520,000 distinct CDR3 sequences, with approximately 10% observed a single time. The CDR3 is 14 residues long. V shed 1 base and J shed 4 bases, with 10 bases lying between them. Germline CDR1 reads LGHDT; CDR2 reads YNNKEL (reference sequence). This clonotype originated in a female patient between 2 and 15 years old who had a stem cell transplant for aplastic anemia, so the T cells may come from the graft donor. The material was PBMCs, mostly from graft donor cells, obtained 180 days after TCRalphabeta/CD19-depleted stem cell transplant. The rearrangement joins TRBV3-1 to TRBJ1-2; D ambiguous. CDR3 nucleotides: TGTGCCAGCAGCCAAGTGACAAGTTCCTATGGCTACACCTTC. Encoded protein: CASSQVTSSYGYTF.